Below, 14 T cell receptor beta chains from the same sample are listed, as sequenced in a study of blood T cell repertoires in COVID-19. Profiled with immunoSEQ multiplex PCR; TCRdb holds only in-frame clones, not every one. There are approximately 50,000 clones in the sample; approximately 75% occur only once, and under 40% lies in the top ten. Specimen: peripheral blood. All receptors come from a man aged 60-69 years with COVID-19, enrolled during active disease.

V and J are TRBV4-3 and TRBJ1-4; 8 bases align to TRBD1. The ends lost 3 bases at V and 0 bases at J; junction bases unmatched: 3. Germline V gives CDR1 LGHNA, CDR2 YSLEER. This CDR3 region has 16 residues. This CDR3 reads CASSQDRETTNEKLFF. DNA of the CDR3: TGCGCCAGCAGCCAGGACAGGGAAACAACTAATGAAAAACTGTTTTTT.

The CDR3 nucleotides are TGCGCCAGCAGCTCGAACGCCATGATGGGGCTTACCTACAATGAGCAGTTCTTC. Translated: CASSSNAMMGLTYNEQFF. This sequence joins TRBV5-1 and TRBJ2-1; the D gene is possibly TRBD1 (5 bases). The length of the CDR3 is 18 residues. Germline V gives CDR1 SGHRS, CDR2 YFSETQ. Trimming removed 3 bases from V and 2 bases from J, with 21 bases in between.

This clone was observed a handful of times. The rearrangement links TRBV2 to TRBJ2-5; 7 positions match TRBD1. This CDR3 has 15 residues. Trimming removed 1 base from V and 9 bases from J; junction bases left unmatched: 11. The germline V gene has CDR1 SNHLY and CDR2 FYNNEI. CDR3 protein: CASSEVGVKGGSQYF. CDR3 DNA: TGTGCCAGCAGTGAAGTGGGGGTAAAAGGGGGCTCCCAGTACTTC. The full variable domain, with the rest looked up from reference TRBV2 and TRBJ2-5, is EPEVTQTPSHQVTQMGQEVILRCVPISNHLYFYWYRQILGQKVEFLVSFYNNEISEKSEIFDDQFSVERPDGSNFTLKIRSTKLEDSAMYFCASSEVGVKGGSQYFGPGTRLLVL.

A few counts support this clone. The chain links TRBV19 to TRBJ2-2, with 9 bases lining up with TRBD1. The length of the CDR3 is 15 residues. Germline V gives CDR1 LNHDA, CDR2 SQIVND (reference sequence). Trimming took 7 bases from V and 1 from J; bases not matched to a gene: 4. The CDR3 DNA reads TGTGCCAGTAATCCGGGACAGGGGAACACCGGGGAGCTGTTTTTT. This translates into CASNPGQGNTGELFF.

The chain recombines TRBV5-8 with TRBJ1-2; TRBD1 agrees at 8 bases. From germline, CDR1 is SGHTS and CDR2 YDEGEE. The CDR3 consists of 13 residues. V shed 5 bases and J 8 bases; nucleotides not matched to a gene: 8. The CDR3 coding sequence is TGTGCCAGCAGTATAGGACAGGGACGCGGCTACACCTTC. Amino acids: CASSIGQGRGYTF.

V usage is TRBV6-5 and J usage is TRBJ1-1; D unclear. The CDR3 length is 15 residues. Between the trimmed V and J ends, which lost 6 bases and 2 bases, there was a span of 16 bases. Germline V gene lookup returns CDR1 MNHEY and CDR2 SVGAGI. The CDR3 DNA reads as TGTGCCAGCAGACGCCCCGCGGCGGGTAACACTGAAGCTTTCTTT. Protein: CASRRPAAGNTEAFF.

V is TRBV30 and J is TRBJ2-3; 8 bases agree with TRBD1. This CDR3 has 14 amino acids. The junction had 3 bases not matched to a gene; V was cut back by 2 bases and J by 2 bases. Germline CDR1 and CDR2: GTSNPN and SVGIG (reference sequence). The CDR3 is CAWSRTGSTDTQYF. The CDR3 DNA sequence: TGTGCCTGGAGTAGGACAGGGTCCACAGATACGCAGTATTTT. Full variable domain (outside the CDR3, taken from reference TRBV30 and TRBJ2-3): SQTIHQWPATLVQPVGSPLSLECTVEGTSNPNLYWYRQAAGRGLQLLFYSVGIGQISSEVPQNLSASRPQDRQFILSSKKLLLSDSGFYLCAWSRTGSTDTQYFGPGTRLTVL.

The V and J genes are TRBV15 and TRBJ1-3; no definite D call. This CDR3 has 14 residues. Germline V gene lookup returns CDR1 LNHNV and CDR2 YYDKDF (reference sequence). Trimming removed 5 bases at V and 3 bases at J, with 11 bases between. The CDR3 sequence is CATSSGGVGNTIYF. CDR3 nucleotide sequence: TGTGCCACCAGCTCCGGAGGAGTTGGAAACACCATATATTTT.

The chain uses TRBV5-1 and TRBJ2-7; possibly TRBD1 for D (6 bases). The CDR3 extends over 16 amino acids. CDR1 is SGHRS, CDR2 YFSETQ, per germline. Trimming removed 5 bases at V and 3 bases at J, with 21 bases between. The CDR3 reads CASRGQGPQLGYEQYF. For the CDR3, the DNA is TGCGCCAGCAGGGGTCAGGGGCCCCAACTGGGCTACGAGCAGTACTTC.

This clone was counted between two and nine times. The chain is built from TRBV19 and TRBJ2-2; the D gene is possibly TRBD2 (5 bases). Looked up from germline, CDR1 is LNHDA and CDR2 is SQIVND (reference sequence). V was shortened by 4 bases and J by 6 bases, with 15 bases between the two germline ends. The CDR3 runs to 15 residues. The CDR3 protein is CASSRRTWLAGELFF. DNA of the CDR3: TGTGCCAGTAGTAGGCGGACTTGGCTGGCCGGGGAGCTGTTTTTT. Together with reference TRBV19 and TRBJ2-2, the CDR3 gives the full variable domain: DGGITQSPKYLFRKEGQNVTLSCEQNLNHDAMYWYRQDPGQGLRLIYYSQIVNDFQKGDIAEGYSVSREKKESFPLTVTSAQKNPTAFYLCASSRRTWLAGELFFGEGSRLTVL.

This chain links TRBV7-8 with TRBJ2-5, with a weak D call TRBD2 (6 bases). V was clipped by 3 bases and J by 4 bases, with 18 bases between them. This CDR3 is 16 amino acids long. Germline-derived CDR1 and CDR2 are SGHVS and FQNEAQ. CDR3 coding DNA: TGTGCCAGCAGCTTCGGAATAATGGGGGGTGGAGAGACCCAGTACTTC. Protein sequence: CASSFGIMGGGETQYF.

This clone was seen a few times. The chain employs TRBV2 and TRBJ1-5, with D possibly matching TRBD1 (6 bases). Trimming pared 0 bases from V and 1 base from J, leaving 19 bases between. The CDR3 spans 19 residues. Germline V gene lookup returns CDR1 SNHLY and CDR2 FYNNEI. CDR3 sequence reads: CASSEAWGLGGPSNQPQHF. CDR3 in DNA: TGTGCCAGCAGTGAAGCGTGGGGGCTAGGTGGTCCGAGCAATCAGCCCCAGCATTTT. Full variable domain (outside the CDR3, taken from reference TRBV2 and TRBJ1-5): EPEVTQTPSHQVTQMGQEVILRCVPISNHLYFYWYRQILGQKVEFLVSFYNNEISEKSEIFDDQFSVERPDGSNFTLKIRSTKLEDSAMYFCASSEAWGLGGPSNQPQHFGDGTRLSIL.

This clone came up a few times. The CDR3 sequence is CASSAKGANVLTF. DNA of the CDR3: TGTGCCAGTAGTGCTAAGGGGGCCAACGTCCTGACTTTC. The chain carries TRBV19 and TRBJ2-6, with D unclear. The CDR3 is 13 amino acids. Germline V gene lookup returns CDR1 LNHDA and CDR2 SQIVND (reference sequence). The ends were cut back, 5 bases at V and 4 bases at J, with 6 bases in the middle.

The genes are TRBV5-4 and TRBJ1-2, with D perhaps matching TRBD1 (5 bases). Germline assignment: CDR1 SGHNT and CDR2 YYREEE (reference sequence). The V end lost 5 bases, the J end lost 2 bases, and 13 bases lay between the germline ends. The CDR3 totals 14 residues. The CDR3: CASRPRGGNYGYTF. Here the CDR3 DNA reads TGTGCCAGCAGACCAAGGGGTGGCAACTATGGCTACACCTTC.